This passage covers 8 T cell receptor beta chains from one sample sequenced in a study of T cell responses to AZD1222 COVID-19 vaccine. Clones were read by immunoSEQ multiplex PCR, and TCRdb kept only the in-frame ones, dropping some. This sample carries 95,000 to 150,000 clones, around 82% of them seen once, and the ten largest clones take around 6.2%. This sample comprised peripheral blood, obtained on day 0 of AZD1222 vaccination. Receptors were obtained from an adult in good health.

This clone was observed a single time. The chain carries TRBV5-1 and TRBJ1-2, with TRBD1 matching over 7 bases. Germline CDR1 and CDR2: SGHRS and YFSETQ. V was pared by 4 bases and J by 4 bases, with 7 bases of the junction left unmatched. This CDR3 spans 14 amino acids. The CDR3 DNA follows: TGCGCCAGCAGCCTAGAGACAGGGATCTATGGCTACACCTTC. This sequence encodes CASSLETGIYGYTF.

The CDR3 protein is CASSLQGFGLFF. The CDR3 region has the DNA TGTGCCAGCAGTTTACAGGGTTTTGGGCTTTTCTTT. V gene TRBV12-3 or TRBV12-4 combines with J gene TRBJ1-1, with D possibly matching TRBD1 (5 bases). There are 12 residues in the CDR3. Trimming took 2 bases from V and 13 from J, leaving 14 bases between them.

The gene calls are TRBV3-1 (or the pseudogene TRBV3-2) and TRBJ1-1, with a weak D call TRBD1 (5 bases). The CDR3 is 14 residues long. Germline CDR1 is LGHDT and CDR2 is YNNKEL (reference sequence). V lost 5 bases and J lost 5, with 15 bases in between. The CDR3 bases are TGTGCCAGCAGCAACCTCGGGGGAGGGACTGAAGCTTTCTTT. Protein sequence: CASSNLGGGTEAFF.

The V and J genes are TRBV18 and TRBJ1-3; D may be TRBD1 (5 bases). V was clipped by 3 bases and J by 1 base, with 13 bases between them. The CDR3 length is 16 residues. Germline loops: CDR1 KGHSH, CDR2 LQKENI. CDR3 protein: CASSPRQTLSGNTIYF. DNA for the CDR3: TGTGCCAGCTCACCTCGACAGACGTTGTCTGGAAACACCATATATTTT.

The chain is built from TRBV2 and TRBJ1-1; D gene ambiguous. V lost 7 bases to trimming and J lost 5 bases, with 14 bases between them. Germline V gene data show CDR1 as SNHLY and CDR2 as FYNNEI. This CDR3 region has 13 residues. Here the CDR3 reads CASTPRAPTEAFF. CDR3 nucleotides: TGTGCCAGCACTCCAAGGGCCCCGACTGAAGCTTTCTTT.

The chain couples TRBV12-3 or TRBV12-4 to TRBJ1-3; D is undetermined. The CDR3 is made up of 13 amino acids. The ends were cut back, 1 base at V and 1 base at J, with 2 bases in the middle. The CDR3: CASSLGSGNTIYF. In DNA, the CDR3 is TGTGCCAGCAGTTTAGGGTCTGGAAACACCATATATTTT.

The gene calls are TRBV6-5 and TRBJ1-2, with 8 bases that match TRBD1. The germline V gene encodes CDR1 MNHEY and CDR2 SVGAGI. This CDR3 has 14 amino acids. The J segment lost 4 bases and the V segment lost 8 bases, leaving 9 bases of the junction unmatched. The CDR3 sequence is CASRAGGAGYGYTF. The CDR3 DNA reads as TGTGCCAGCCGGGCAGGGGGCGCGGGCTATGGCTACACCTTC.

The CDR3 loop is CLWGSGGAVEQFF. The CDR3 region has the DNA TGTCTTTGGGGGAGCGGGGGGGCTGTGGAGCAGTTCTTC. V and J are TRBV5-4 and TRBJ2-1; 10 bases are shared with TRBD2. This CDR3 region has 13 residues. The V gene's germline CDR1 is SGHNT and CDR2 YYREEE (reference sequence).